The present T cell receptor beta chain was sequenced within a study of cytomegalovirus exposure and HLA in healthy donors. The PCR ran on 60 Vbeta and 13 Jbeta primers. Measured with immunoSEQ multiplex PCR; TCRdb has only the in-frame clones, and not every one. Of 130,000 to 150,000 clones in the sample, around 86% were seen once. V shed 1 base and J shed 1 base, with 10 bases lying between them. Germline V gives CDR1 LNHNV, CDR2 YYDKDF (reference sequence). This CDR3 has 15 residues. The table lists this clone with a few counts. This clonotype was obtained from a woman between 25 and 40 years old in good health and CMV-seronegative. The V gene is TRBV15, the J gene TRBJ1-2; D may be TRBD1 (6 bases). Sequenced input: PBMCs. CDR3: CATSRVGTFNYGYTF. CDR3 DNA: TGTGCCACCAGCAGAGTAGGGACATTTAACTATGGCTACACCTTC.